The clone carrying this T cell receptor beta chain was observed many times. Its antigen remains unidentified. This sample is drawn from a study of T cells in Graves' hyperthyroidism and ophthalmopathy. Whole-study results and caveats: The model predicted ophthalmopathy a median around 6.5 months before onset. Clonotypes that were expanded in thyroid above 0.001 mostly appeared in blood too.

From RNA transcripts, TCR beta CDR3 regions were amplified. The TCR CDR3 first-round RT-PCR relied on the HTBI primer set. TCRdb called the multiplex PCR reads again in MiXCR, with one record for every CDR3 protein. This sample yields about 420,000 distinct CDR3 sequences, of which more than 15% are seen a single time; approximately 7.5% belongs to the top ten. Those with hyperthyroidism were 18 to 65 years old, newly diagnosed, and ill for under 2 months. This sample holds PBMCs from under 11 ml fresh peripheral blood. This TCR was recovered from a woman under 30 with Graves' hyperthyroidism. Sequencing used blood.

CDR3 sequence (DNA): TGTGCCAGCAGCTTAACAGGGGGGGGCACTGAAGCTTTCTTT. It translates to CASSLTGGGTEAFF. V gene TRBV7-8 combines with J gene TRBJ1-1; 8 positions agree with TRBD1. The V gene end was trimmed by 2 bases and the J gene end by 4 bases; junction bases not matched to a gene: 3. CDR3 length: 14 amino acids. The germline CDR1 and CDR2 sequences are SGHVS and FQNEAQ.